Following are 21 T cell receptor beta chains from one sample sequenced in a study of CD8 T cells in ankylosing spondylitis. TCRdb recomputed calls from the 5' RACE reads with MiXCR, one row per CDR3 protein. The sample contains some 70,000 distinct CDR3 sequences, roughly 5.3% of which appear only once. Sequences were obtained from blood, either unsorted or a sorted T cell fraction (not recorded which). The receptors come from a male donor with ankylosing spondylitis or in good health (not recorded which).

This clonotype was seen ten or more times. V gene TRBV9 combines with J gene TRBJ1-3, with D hard to call. Germline assignment: CDR1 SGDLS and CDR2 YYNGEE. The CDR3 spans 16 residues. Trimming pared 2 bases from V and 0 bases from J, leaving 12 bases between. Here the CDR3 reads CASSVSTDYSGNTIYF. CDR3 DNA: TGTGCCAGCAGCGTTTCAACAGATTACTCTGGAAACACCATATATTTT.

This clonotype was seen at least ten times. V gene TRBV20-1 combines with J gene TRBJ1-2; the D gene is possibly TRBD1 (6 bases). From germline, CDR1 is DFQATT and CDR2 SNEGSKA (reference sequence). This CDR3 comprises 15 residues. With 0 bases removed from V and 4 bases from J, the gap between germline ends came to 15 bases. Here the CDR3 DNA reads TGCAGTGCTAGAGATCCAGGGGACCAATCCTATGGCTACACCTTC. Its translation is CSARDPGDQSYGYTF.

This clonotype was seen ten or more times. V usage is TRBV10-3 and J usage is TRBJ2-3; TRBD2 agrees at 13 bases. After removal of 3 bases from V and 7 bases from J, the junction contained 7 bases not matched to a gene. Germline lookup yields CDR1 ENHRY and CDR2 SYGVKD. The CDR3 totals 16 residues. DNA of the CDR3: TGTGCCATCAGTGACTCTCGACTAGCGGGGGGTTATACGCAGTATTTT. Residues: CAISDSRLAGGYTQYF.

In this sample, this clonotype turned up many times. V and J are TRBV29-1 and TRBJ2-7; the match to TRBD1 covers 8 bases. Germline V CDR1 and CDR2: SQVTM, ANQGSEA. V shed 3 bases, J shed 5 bases, and the junction held 6 bases outside the gene matches. This CDR3 region has 13 residues. The CDR3 DNA is TGCAGCGTTGAGGATCCAGGGGGCGACGAGCAGTACTTC. Its protein product is CSVEDPGGDEQYF.

This clonotype was seen repeatedly, ten times or more. V is TRBV7-2 and J is TRBJ2-7; D possibly corresponds to TRBD1 (6 bases). The CDR3 spans 14 residues. The V gene lost 1 base and the J gene lost 3 bases, with 10 bases spanning the gap. Germline V gene data show CDR1 as SGHTA and CDR2 as FQGNSA. The CDR3 here is CASSLVGGSYEQYF. As DNA, the CDR3 is TGTGCCAGCAGCTTAGTTGGGGGCAGCTACGAGCAGTACTTC.

This clonotype was counted many times. The gene calls are TRBV20-1 and TRBJ2-5; D gene ambiguous. In germline, CDR1 is DFQATT, CDR2 SNEGSKA (reference sequence). Trimming took off 3 bases at V and 1 base at J, with 9 bases between the two ends. The CDR3 runs to 13 residues. Here the CDR3 DNA reads TGCAGTGCTAGGGCAAACCTCCAAGAGACCCAGTACTTC. The encoded protein is CSARANLQETQYF.

Many counts were recorded for this clonotype. This chain joins TRBV20-1 and TRBJ2-1; perhaps TRBD2 as D (6 bases). Deletions cut 0 bases from V and 6 bases from J, with 18 bases between. CDR3 size: 16 residues. In germline, CDR1 is DFQATT, CDR2 SNEGSKA (reference sequence). The CDR3 region is CSARDAGLDRPNEQFF. In DNA, the CDR3 is TGCAGTGCTAGAGATGCGGGACTGGATCGACCCAATGAGCAGTTCTTC.

This clonotype was counted ten times or more. This chain uses TRBV18 with TRBJ2-5, with D possibly matching TRBD1 (5 bases). V was clipped by 4 bases and J by 4 bases, with 19 bases between them. The CDR3 length is 16 residues. The V gene's germline CDR1 is KGHSH and CDR2 LQKENI. CDR3: CASSRSQGQLGETQYF. The CDR3 DNA is TGTGCCAGCTCACGATCGCAGGGTCAGCTGGGAGAGACCCAGTACTTC.

This clonotype was picked up many times. The chain links TRBV5-1 to TRBJ2-3; D is uncertain. The CDR3 runs 15 residues. Trimming cost V 0 bases and J 1 base, with 9 bases left between them. Germline loops: CDR1 SGHRS, CDR2 YFSETQ. The CDR3 spells CASSLALGGTDTQYF. CDR3 DNA sequence: TGCGCCAGCAGCTTGGCCTTAGGTGGCACAGATACGCAGTATTTT.

A remark on this clonotype: This may be a read error, as it is one base from a much larger clone. This CDR3 fails to terminate in the conserved phenylalanine or tryptophan, so it likely reflects a read error. The genes are TRBV28 and TRBJ1-1, with 7 bases fitting TRBD1. CDR3 size: 15 residues. From germline, CDR1 is MDHEN and CDR2 SYDVKM. The junction had 7 bases not matched to a gene; V was cut back by 3 bases and J by 3 bases. Here the CDR3 reads CASSFKGAVDTEAFS. The CDR3 DNA reads as TGTGCCAGCAGTTTCAAGGGGGCCGTGGACACTGAAGCTTTCTCT.

This clonotype was recorded at least ten times. The chain has TRBV29-1 and TRBJ2-7; TRBD1 or TRBD2 may be the D gene (5 bases each). CDR1 and CDR2 from the germline V gene are SQVTM and ANQGSEA. There are 13 residues in the CDR3. V was clipped by 6 bases and J by 0 bases, with 12 bases between them. The CDR3 is CSVWGRSSYEQYF. The CDR3 bases are TGCAGCGTCTGGGGACGGAGCTCCTACGAGCAGTACTTC.

This clonotype was seen at least ten times. V gene TRBV3-1 combines with J gene TRBJ2-1, with D perhaps TRBD1 (6 bases). CDR1 is LGHDT and CDR2 is YNNKEL in the germline V gene (reference sequence). The CDR3 has 11 amino acids. V was trimmed by 6 bases and J by 7 bases, leaving 7 bases between them. The CDR3 DNA sequence: TGTGCCAGCAGGGGGGCTAATGAGCAGTTCTTC. Translating gives CASRGANEQFF.

This clonotype was detected many times. The chain carries TRBV20-1 and TRBJ2-1; D not resolved. Germline CDR1 and CDR2: DFQATT and SNEGSKA (reference sequence). The V end lost 4 bases, the J end lost 5 bases, and 15 bases lay between the germline ends. The length of the CDR3 is 14 residues. CDR3 residues: CSANPAGYHNEQFF. The CDR3 DNA sequence: TGCAGTGCTAACCCAGCAGGCTACCACAATGAGCAGTTCTTC.

This clonotype has a handful of counts. The chain has TRBV7-9 and TRBJ1-2; 7 nucleotides line up with TRBD1. Germline values: CDR1 SEHNR, CDR2 FQNEAQ (reference sequence). V lost 4 bases, J lost 1 base, and 6 bases stayed unmatched. CDR3 length equals 15 residues. The chain's CDR3 is CASSSLRDSNYGYTF. CDR3 coding DNA: TGTGCCAGCAGCTCCCTCCGGGACAGTAACTATGGCTACACCTTC.

This clonotype was seen at least ten times. This chain links TRBV20-1 with TRBJ2-3, with D tentatively TRBD2 (6 bases). The V gene lost 0 bases and the J gene lost 6 bases, with 19 bases spanning the gap. The CDR3 is 16 amino acids. In germline, CDR1 is DFQATT, CDR2 SNEGSKA (reference sequence). As DNA, the CDR3 is TGCAGTGCTAGAGACCCCCTAGCGCCCCGAATGGATACGCAGTATTTT. Its protein product is CSARDPLAPRMDTQYF.

This clonotype was detected ten times or more. The chain carries TRBV20-1 and TRBJ2-3; no firm D call. CDR3 size: 14 residues. Per germline, CDR1 DFQATT and CDR2 SNEGSKA (reference sequence). Trimming left V 0 bases short and J 2 bases short, with 9 bases between. The CDR3 loop reads CSARDPLNTDTQYF. The CDR3 nucleotides are TGCAGTGCTAGAGACCCACTTAACACAGATACGCAGTATTTT.

This clonotype was counted at least ten times. V gene TRBV9 combines with J gene TRBJ1-6; no clear D. The germline gives CDR1 SGDLS, CDR2 YYNGEE. The length of the CDR3 is 17 residues. V was cut by 3 bases and J by 8 bases, with 21 bases left in between. The CDR3 nucleotides are TGTGCCAGCAGCGGGCTCTCAGTCGTGTTTTCGGATTCACCCCTCCACTTT. Encoded protein: CASSGLSVVFSDSPLHF.

This clonotype was seen at least ten times. This chain connects TRBV7-2 to TRBJ2-7; 8 nucleotides match TRBD1. J gave up 1 base and V 10 bases, and 12 bases lay outside the gene matches. The CDR3 extends over 15 amino acids. Germline V gene sequence: CDR1 SGHTA, CDR2 FQGNSA. CDR3 nucleotide sequence: TGTGCCACCTTGCCTGGGACAGGAGGATCCTACGAGCAGTACTTC. Translation gives CATLPGTGGSYEQYF.

This clonotype was seen at least ten times. The J gene is TRBJ1-4, the V gene TRBV7-8, with D possibly being TRBD1 (6 bases). From germline, CDR1 is SGHVS and CDR2 FQNEAQ. Trimming pared 1 base from V and 5 bases from J, leaving 11 bases between. This CDR3 has 15 amino acids. CDR3 sequence reads: CASSLGTVQNEKLFF. The CDR3 DNA follows: TGTGCCAGCAGCTTAGGGACAGTGCAGAATGAAAAACTGTTTTTT.

This clonotype was found many times. The chain couples TRBV6-1 to TRBJ1-5; 9 positions agree with TRBD1. V gave up 4 bases and J gave up 2 bases; unmatched junction bases: 3. The CDR3 runs to 15 residues. CDR1 MNHNS and CDR2 SASEGT come from the germline V gene. In DNA, the CDR3 is TGTGCCAGCAGTGGGACAGGGGTCCGCAATCAGCCCCAGCATTTT. The encoded protein is CASSGTGVRNQPQHF.

This clonotype was recorded at least ten times. The rearrangement links TRBV19 to TRBJ2-4; 7 positions match TRBD1. The junction had 12 bases not matched to a gene; V was cut back by 3 bases and J by 10 bases. The CDR3 length is 15 residues. Germline loops: CDR1 LNHDA, CDR2 SQIVND (reference sequence). The DNA for the CDR3 is TGTGCCAGTAGTATTCCAACGATGGACAGGCAAATTCAGTACTTC. It is translated as CASSIPTMDRQIQYF.